Each of the 10 T cell receptor beta chains below was sequenced from the same sample in a study of blood T cell repertoires in COVID-19. Profiled with immunoSEQ multiplex PCR; TCRdb holds only in-frame clones, not every one. The sample records 85,000 to 130,000 clones, roughly 80% being singletons. Material for sequencing was peripheral blood. The receptor source for this set is an older woman with acute or convalescent COVID-19.

The rearrangement joins TRBV2 to TRBJ2-1, with a weak D call TRBD1 (5 bases). The CDR3 length is 14 residues. V was pared by 8 bases and J by 0 bases, with 11 bases between. CDR1 SNHLY and CDR2 FYNNEI come from the germline V gene. The CDR3 DNA sequence: TGTGCCAGCTTTAGGGGCCTCTCCTACAATGAGCAGTTCTTC. Its protein is CASFRGLSYNEQFF.

The rearrangement joins TRBV19 to TRBJ1-1; 7 positions match TRBD1. Germline-derived CDR1 and CDR2 are LNHDA and SQIVND (reference sequence). The CDR3 runs to 14 residues. J was trimmed by 1 base and V by 9 bases; bases with no gene match: 8. For the CDR3, the DNA is TGTGCCAGCCTTCCAGACAGGGCGAACACTGAAGCTTTCTTT. Translation: CASLPDRANTEAFF.

This chain connects TRBV2 to TRBJ2-5; D remains unclear. The CDR3 runs to 13 residues. Germline loops: CDR1 SNHLY, CDR2 FYNNEI. The V gene lost 5 bases and the J gene lost 3 bases, with 10 bases spanning the gap. CDR3 residues: CASSLRLEETQYF. The DNA of the CDR3 is TGTGCCAGCAGTCTCAGACTGGAAGAGACCCAGTACTTC.

The chain uses TRBV5-1 and TRBJ2-3, with D tentatively TRBD2 (5 bases). Trimming pared 4 bases from V and 3 bases from J, leaving 18 bases between. The V gene's germline CDR1 is SGHRS and CDR2 YFSETQ. The CDR3 spans 16 residues. The CDR3 DNA sequence: TGCGCCAGCAGCGCTGCTCGGGGAGAAACTACAGATACGCAGTATTTT. This sequence encodes CASSAARGETTDTQYF.

The V and J genes are TRBV5-1 and TRBJ2-2, with 8 bases aligning to TRBD1. This CDR3 region has 17 residues. The trim removed 0 bases at V and 1 base at J, leaving 5 bases unmatched. Per germline, CDR1 SGHRS and CDR2 YFSETQ. The CDR3 nucleotides read TGCGCCAGCAGCTTGGGTGCCGGGACAGGGAACACCGGGGAGCTGTTTTTT. Its translation: CASSLGAGTGNTGELFF.

The chain is built from TRBV2 and TRBJ1-1, with D perhaps TRBD1 (5 bases). This CDR3 is built from 13 residues. Germline CDR1 is SNHLY and CDR2 is FYNNEI. Trimming cost V 10 bases and J 1 base, with 13 bases left between them. The CDR3 DNA follows: TGTGCCACAGAACAGGAACCGAACACTGAAGCTTTCTTT. Translating gives CATEQEPNTEAFF.

The chain employs TRBV3-1 (or the pseudogene TRBV3-2) and TRBJ2-1, with a weak D call TRBD1 (6 bases). CDR1 is LGHDT and CDR2 is YNNKEL in the germline V gene (reference sequence). The CDR3 extends over 15 amino acids. Trimming stripped 5 bases from V and 4 bases from J, with 15 bases between. CDR3 sequence (DNA): TGTGCCAGCAGCGCCACCCGGGACATATACAATGAGCAGTTCTTC. This translates into CASSATRDIYNEQFF.

The V and J genes are TRBV7-2 and TRBJ2-7; D is possibly TRBD1 (5 bases). Germline values: CDR1 SGHTA, CDR2 FQGNSA. CDR3 length equals 15 residues. V was trimmed by 1 base and J by 1 base, leaving 11 bases between them. This chain's CDR3 is CASSLESTGSYEQYF. The CDR3 DNA reads as TGTGCCAGCAGCTTAGAAAGTACAGGTTCCTACGAGCAGTACTTC.

The chain employs TRBV5-6 and TRBJ2-2, with TRBD1 identical over 7 bases. Germline V gene sequence: CDR1 SGHDT, CDR2 YYEEEE. Trimming removed 0 bases from V and 7 bases from J; junction bases left unmatched: 6. The CDR3 length is 15 residues. CDR3 sequence reads: CASSLVGQVGGELFF. For the CDR3, the DNA is TGTGCCAGCAGCTTGGTAGGACAGGTTGGCGGGGAGCTGTTTTTT.

V gene TRBV3-1 (or the pseudogene TRBV3-2) combines with J gene TRBJ2-1; TRBD1 aligns across 7 bases. J was trimmed by 0 bases and V by 6 bases; bases with no gene match: 2. CDR1 and CDR2 (germline): LGHDT, YNNKEL (reference sequence). This CDR3 comprises 14 residues. CDR3 DNA: TGTGCCAGCAGTCCAGGGGGCTCCTACAATGAGCAGTTCTTC. As protein: CASSPGGSYNEQFF.